One sample yielded the 10 T cell receptor beta chains listed below, sequenced in a study of molecular identifiers for immune sequencing clone quantification. TCRdb independently ran MiXCR on the PCR reads; one entry per CDR3 protein. This sample has about 630,000 distinct CDR3 sequences; around 25% occur once, and the top ten carry around 0.78%. The sequencing input was naive CD8+ T cells from blood, with Jurkat cell RNA spiked in. As to subset: FACS-sorted CD8+CD4-CCR7+CD45RA+ naive T cells. The receptors were sampled from a human donor in good health. Some libraries in this study had Jurkat cell RNA spiked in.

With regard to this clonotype: Germline is not matched at one junction end, which may reflect a read error. The V and J genes are TRBV4-3 and TRBJ1-1; D gene ambiguous. Germline V gene data show CDR1 as LGHNA and CDR2 as YSLEER. The CDR3 is 14 residues long. In nucleotides, the CDR3 is TGCGCCGGCAGCCAAGCTCAGGCCGACACTGAAGCTTTCTTT. Translated: CAGSQAQADTEAFF.

On this clonotype: With a much larger clone just one base away, this may be a read error. J is TRBJ2-5 and V is TRBV18; unclear D gene. This CDR3 spans 15 amino acids. The germline CDR1 and CDR2 sequences are KGHSH and LQKENI. CDR3 in amino acids: CAGSPSSVFQETQYF. The CDR3 DNA is TGTGCCGGCTCACCCTCGTCTGTATTCCAAGAGACCCAGTACTTC.

This clonotype was observed a few times. The genes are TRBV28 and TRBJ2-7; D is perhaps TRBD1 (6 bases). Germline CDR1 reads MDHEN; CDR2 reads SYDVKM. Trimming shortened V by 5 bases and J by 0 bases, and 17 bases separated the two germline ends. The CDR3 is 16 residues long. CDR3 nucleotide sequence: TGTGCCAGCAGTGAGGGGATGACAGGTCTCTCCTACGAGCAGTACTTC. Amino acid sequence: CASSEGMTGLSYEQYF.

The chain carries TRBV29-1 and TRBJ2-7; 8 positions agree with TRBD1. V lost 4 bases, J lost 1 base, and 6 bases stayed unmatched. CDR3 length: 14 amino acids. Germline assignment: CDR1 SQVTM and CDR2 ANQGSEA. The CDR3 DNA reads as TGCAGCGTTGGCTTCCGGGACAGGTCCTACGAGCAGTACTTC. The encoded protein is CSVGFRDRSYEQYF.

On this clonotype itself: It is likely a read error, because the conserved phenylalanine at the end of the CDR3 is missing. This chain links TRBV28 with TRBJ2-5; TRBD2 aligns across 13 bases. Per germline, CDR1 MDHEN and CDR2 SYDVKM. The CDR3 extends over 17 amino acids. V gave up 2 bases and J gave up 1 base; unmatched junction bases: 4. The CDR3 DNA reads TGTGCCAGCAGTTTACAAACTAGCGGGAGGGCCCAAGAGACCCAGTACCTC. This sequence encodes CASSLQTSGRAQETQYL.

This chain connects TRBV9 to TRBJ2-2; 8 bases map to TRBD1. The CDR3 loop spans 15 amino acids. The V gene's germline CDR1 is SGDLS and CDR2 YYNGEE. V was pared by 5 bases and J by 7 bases, with 10 bases of the junction left unmatched. The DNA of the CDR3 is TGTGCCAGCAGTGGGACAGGCGGGCGTATCGGGGAGCTGTTTTTT. Amino acids: CASSGTGGRIGELFF.

This clonotype was detected ten times or more. This chain links TRBV28 with TRBJ2-2; a weak D match, TRBD1 (6 bases). This CDR3 has 15 residues. Trimming stripped 6 bases from V and 1 base from J, with 12 bases between. Germline V gene sequence: CDR1 MDHEN, CDR2 SYDVKM. The CDR3 DNA reads as TGTGCCAGCAGCCGGTGGGGGCGGAACACCGGGGAGCTGTTTTTT. It yields the protein CASSRWGRNTGELFF.

J is TRBJ1-1 and V is TRBV5-4; the match to TRBD1 covers 8 bases. After removal of 7 bases from V and 7 bases from J, the junction contained 15 bases not matched to a gene. Per germline, CDR1 SGHNT and CDR2 YYREEE (reference sequence). There are 15 residues in the CDR3. CDR3 coding DNA: TGTGCCAGCGGGGACTCCAGGGGGCAAGGCGATGAAGCTTTCTTT. Protein product: CASGDSRGQGDEAFF.

In this sample, this clonotype turned up many times. The chain combines TRBV5-1 with TRBJ2-3; TRBD1 matches 9 bases. CDR3 length equals 14 residues. The germline gives CDR1 SGHRS, CDR2 YFSETQ. Trimming removed 7 bases from V and 3 bases from J; junction bases left unmatched: 6. The DNA for the CDR3 is TGCGCCAGCCCCCGGGACAGGGTAACAGATACGCAGTATTTT. Translating gives CASPRDRVTDTQYF.

As to this clonotype: Compared with germline, one end of the junction differs, possibly owing to a read error. The chain couples TRBV20-1 to TRBJ2-7; D is uncertain. This CDR3 has 13 residues. Germline CDR1 reads DFQATT; CDR2 reads SNEGSKA (reference sequence). The CDR3 DNA is TGCCGTGCTAGGCCTCGCGTCTCCTACGAGCAGTACTTC. Protein: CRARPRVSYEQYF.